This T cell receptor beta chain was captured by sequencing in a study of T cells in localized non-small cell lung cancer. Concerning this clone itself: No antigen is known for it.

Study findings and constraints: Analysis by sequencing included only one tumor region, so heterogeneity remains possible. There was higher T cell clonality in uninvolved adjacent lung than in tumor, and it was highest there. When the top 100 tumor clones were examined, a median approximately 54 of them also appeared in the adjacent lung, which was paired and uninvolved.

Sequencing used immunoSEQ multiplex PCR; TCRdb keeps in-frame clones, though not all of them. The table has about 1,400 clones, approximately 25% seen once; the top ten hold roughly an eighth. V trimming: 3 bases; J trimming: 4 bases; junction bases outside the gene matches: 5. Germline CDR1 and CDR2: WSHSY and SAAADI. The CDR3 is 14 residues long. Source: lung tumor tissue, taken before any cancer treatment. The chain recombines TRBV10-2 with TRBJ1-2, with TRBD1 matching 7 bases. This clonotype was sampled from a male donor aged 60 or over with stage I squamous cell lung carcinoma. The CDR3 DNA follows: TGCGCCAGCAGTGACCCGGACAGGTTCTATGGCTACACCTTC. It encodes CASSDPDRFYGYTF.